This T cell receptor beta chain was identified in a study of T cell changes during pregnancy in multiple sclerosis. Sequenced by immunoSEQ multiplex PCR; TCRdb stores in-frame clones only, minus some. The table shows approximately 110,000 clones, with roughly nine tenths occurring only once. V lost 3 bases to trimming and J lost 0 bases, with 15 bases between them. CDR3 size: 16 residues. This TCR came from a female donor with multiple sclerosis, enrolled in a pregnancy study. The sample was peripheral blood, taken in the third trimester of pregnancy. The chain links TRBV23-1 to TRBJ2-7; no clear D. TRBV23-1 is given ORF status, its function remaining uncertain. CDR3 amino acids: CASSQRRLLSSYEQYF. In nucleotides, the CDR3 is TGCGCCAGCAGTCAGCGCAGGCTCCTTAGCTCCTACGAGCAGTACTTC.